Listed here are 16 T cell receptor beta chains from one sample, sequenced in a study of T cell repertoires in cytomegalovirus infection. No antigen has been assigned to these receptors. MiXCR was run by TCRdb on the reads, yielding one entry per CDR3 protein. The sample lists about 280,000 distinct CDR3 sequences, roughly 21% occurring once. Sequencing was performed on cultured PBMCs, taken from culture after CMV antigen stimulation. The receptor source for this set is a human donor in good health (CMV status not recorded). Some clones in this sample may be carry-over from other donors' samples.

The chain combines TRBV7-2 with TRBJ2-3; 9 bases fit TRBD2. Trimming took 0 bases from V and 8 from J; bases not matched to a gene: 9. The CDR3 runs to 16 residues. CDR1 is SGHTA, CDR2 FQGNSA, per germline. The CDR3 sequence is CASSLALAGGPRTQYF. Written as DNA, the CDR3 is TGTGCCAGCAGCTTAGCGCTGGCGGGAGGGCCACGTACGCAGTATTTT.

In this sample, this clonotype turned up a few times. The chain carries TRBV28 and TRBJ1-2; D call uncertain. CDR3 length equals 13 residues. Germline V lookup: CDR1 MDHEN, CDR2 SYDVKM. Trimming left V 3 bases short and J 6 bases short, with 11 bases between. The CDR3 DNA follows: TGTGCCAGCAGTTTGACAATGGGGAATGGCTACACCTTC. Its protein product is CASSLTMGNGYTF.

The chain couples TRBV5-4 to TRBJ2-2; TRBD1 agrees at 8 bases. The CDR3 loop spans 15 amino acids. V shed 6 bases and J 0 bases; nucleotides not matched to a gene: 4. Per the germline V gene, CDR1 is SGHNT and CDR2 is YYREEE (reference sequence). The CDR3 DNA is TGTGCCAGCAACTCACAGGGGGCGAACACCGGGGAGCTGTTTTTT. Translation gives CASNSQGANTGELFF.

The chain uses TRBV4-3 and TRBJ2-3; perhaps TRBD2 as D (7 bases). The CDR3 totals 16 residues. The germline CDR1 and CDR2 sequences are LGHNA and YSLEER. With 3 bases removed from V and 6 bases from J, the gap between germline ends came to 19 bases. In nucleotides, the CDR3 is TGCGCCAGCAGCCATGAGCGGGACATGCGCAGGGATACGCAGTATTTT. It is translated as CASSHERDMRRDTQYF.

This clonotype was recorded once. The V call is TRBV12-5, the J call TRBJ2-7; D call uncertain. Germline CDR1 reads LGHNT; CDR2 reads FRNRAP. There are 12 residues in the CDR3. Trimming removed 6 bases from V and 4 bases from J, with 10 bases in between. The CDR3 sequence: CASGSRGYEQYV. CDR3 DNA: TGTGCTAGTGGGTCAAGAGGTTACGAGCAGTACGTC.

Many counts were recorded for this clonotype. This chain connects TRBV9 to TRBJ2-1; no firm D call. The germline CDR1 and CDR2 sequences are SGDLS and YYNGEE. V lost 4 bases and J 0 bases, leaving 14 bases between the germline ends. The CDR3 totals 16 residues. The CDR3 nucleotides are TGTGCCAGCAGCCCCTGGCCGAGGAGCTCCTACAATGAGCAGTTCTTC. The encoded protein is CASSPWPRSSYNEQFF. The full variable domain, with the rest looked up from reference TRBV9 and TRBJ2-1, is DSGVTQTPKHLITATGQRVTLRCSPRSGDLSVYWYQQSLDQGLQFLIQYYNGEERAKGNILERFSAQQFPDLHSELNLSSLELGDSALYFCASSPWPRSSYNEQFFGPGTRLTVL.

This clonotype was detected many times. The chain has TRBV7-2 and TRBJ1-4, with 11 bases matching TRBD1. V shed 4 bases, J shed 7 bases, and the junction held 2 bases outside the gene matches. CDR3 length: 14 residues. In germline, CDR1 is SGHTA, CDR2 FQGNSA. The CDR3 sequence: CASSSDRGLEKLFF. The CDR3 region has the DNA TGTGCCAGCAGCTCGGACAGGGGGCTTGAAAAACTGTTTTTT.

The chain recombines TRBV11-1 with TRBJ2-7; D is unclear. The CDR3 contains 15 residues. Germline assignment: CDR1 SGHAT and CDR2 FQDESV (reference sequence). Trimming removed 1 base at V and 0 bases at J, with 10 bases between. DNA of the CDR3: TGTGCCAGCAGCTTAGGGCGGACCGCCTCCTACGAGCAGTACTTC. Its protein is CASSLGRTASYEQYF.

There are many counts of this clonotype. V is TRBV6-2 or TRBV6-3 and J is TRBJ1-5; D gene unclear. In germline, CDR1 is MNHEY, CDR2 SVGEGT. The ends were cut back, 6 bases at V and 5 bases at J, with 8 bases in the middle. This CDR3 has 12 amino acids. The CDR3 DNA is TGTGCCAGCAGAGGGATGCATCAGCCCCAGCATTTT. Translating gives CASRGMHQPQHF.

This clonotype showed up many times. J is TRBJ1-2 and V is TRBV7-9; TRBD1 agrees at 8 bases. The junction had 4 bases not matched to a gene; V was cut back by 3 bases and J by 4 bases. This CDR3 has 14 amino acids. The germline V gene encodes CDR1 SEHNR and CDR2 FQNEAQ (reference sequence). The CDR3 region has the DNA TGTGCCAGCAGCTTCGGACAGGGAGCCTATGGCTACACCTTC. It specifies CASSFGQGAYGYTF.

This chain joins TRBV12-3 or TRBV12-4 and TRBJ2-3; a weak D match, TRBD2 (5 bases). The CDR3 covers 15 residues. The germline V and J ends were trimmed by 5 bases and 4 bases, with 16 bases remaining between them. CDR3 nucleotides: TGTGCCAGCAGTCCTCCCGGGGTTTTGGCAGATACGCAGTATTTT. Protein sequence: CASSPPGVLADTQYF.

This clonotype was found a few times. A much larger clone differs by one base, so this may be a read error. The chain combines TRBV7-9 with TRBJ2-5; no definite D call. There are 11 residues in the CDR3. V lost 5 bases and J 2 bases, leaving 3 bases between the germline ends. From germline, CDR1 is SEHNR and CDR2 FQNEAQ (reference sequence). This chain's CDR3 is CASSKQETQYF. The CDR3 DNA reads TGTGCCAGCAGCAAACAAGAGACCCAGTACTTC.

This clonotype was recorded a few times. The chain has TRBV6-2 or TRBV6-3 and TRBJ1-6; the match to TRBD1 covers 10 bases. Per germline, CDR1 MNHEY and CDR2 SVGEGT. This CDR3 region has 15 residues. V shed 6 bases and J 8 bases; nucleotides not matched to a gene: 7. This CDR3 reads CASRPPGQGYSPLHF. The CDR3 bases are TGTGCCAGCAGACCACCGGGACAGGGGTATTCACCCCTCCACTTT.

The chain recombines TRBV19 with TRBJ2-3, with a tentative D call TRBD1 (6 bases). The germline CDR1 and CDR2 sequences are LNHDA and SQIVND (reference sequence). The CDR3 is made up of 15 amino acids. The germline V and J ends were trimmed by 3 bases and 6 bases, with 16 bases remaining between them. CDR3 DNA sequence: TGTGCCAGTAGTATCCCTGCAAAGGGGGTTGATACGCAGTATTTT. Protein sequence: CASSIPAKGVDTQYF.

In its sample, this clonotype was seen a few times. The rearrangement uses TRBV6-2 or TRBV6-3 and TRBJ1-5, with a weak D call TRBD1 (5 bases). The germline V and J ends were trimmed by 1 base and 3 bases, with 13 bases remaining between them. CDR3 length: 16 residues. Germline lookup yields CDR1 MNHEY and CDR2 SVGEGT. The CDR3 sequence is CASSYWGGTINQPQHF. The CDR3 bases are TGTGCCAGCAGTTACTGGGGGGGGACGATCAATCAGCCCCAGCATTTT.

The chain joins TRBV6-5 to TRBJ1-2, with TRBD1 identical over 7 bases. This CDR3 is built from 13 residues. In germline, CDR1 is MNHEY, CDR2 SVGAGI. With V trimmed by 2 bases and J by 7 bases, 4 bases remained unmatched. The CDR3 sequence: CASSYGQGVGYTF. In DNA, the CDR3 is TGTGCCAGCAGTTACGGGCAGGGGGTTGGCTACACCTTC.